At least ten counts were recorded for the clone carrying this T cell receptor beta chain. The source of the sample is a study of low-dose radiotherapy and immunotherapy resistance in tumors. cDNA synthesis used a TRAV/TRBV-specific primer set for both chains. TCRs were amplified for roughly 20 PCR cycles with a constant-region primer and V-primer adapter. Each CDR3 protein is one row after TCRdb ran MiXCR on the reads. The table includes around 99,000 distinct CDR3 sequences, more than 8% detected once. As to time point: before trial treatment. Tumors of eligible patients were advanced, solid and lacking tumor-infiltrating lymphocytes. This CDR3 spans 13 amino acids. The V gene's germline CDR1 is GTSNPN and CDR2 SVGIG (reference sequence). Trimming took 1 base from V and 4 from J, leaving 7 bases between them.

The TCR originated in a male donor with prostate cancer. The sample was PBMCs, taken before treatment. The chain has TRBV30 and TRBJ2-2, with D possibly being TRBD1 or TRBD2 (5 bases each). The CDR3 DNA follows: TGTGCCTGGAGTGCGGGGCTCACCGGGGAGCTGTTTTTT. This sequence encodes CAWSAGLTGELFF.